A single sample gave rise to the 6 T cell receptor beta chains below, sequenced in a study of T cells expressing NK-cell markers. After re-calling the 5' RACE reads, TCRdb lists one entry per CDR3 protein, DNA absent. This sample's table has 140,000 to 150,000 distinct CDR3 sequences. Material: blood T cells: a sorted CD56 or NKG2C T cell subset, CD4+ or CD8+ T cells, or bulk PBMC T cells (not recorded which). All receptors derive from a young man in good health.

The V and J genes are TRBV25-1 and TRBJ2-1; TCRdb proposes TRBD1, but this gene call is untestable without DNA. Germline V gene data show CDR1 as MGHDK and CDR2 as SYGVNS. The CDR3 runs to 12 residues. The CDR3 loop reads CASSGGSGEQFF.

This chain links TRBV5-6 with TRBJ2-6; TCRdb indicates TRBD1, and absent DNA this call remains unverified. The CDR3 has 12 amino acids. CDR1 is SGHDT and CDR2 is YYEEEE in the germline V gene. This CDR3 is CASSPTGNVLTF.

J is TRBJ2-1 and V is TRBV5-6; the D call of TRBD1 rests on TCRdb alone, since no DNA is present to check it. The CDR3 has 15 amino acids. The germline V gene has CDR1 SGHDT and CDR2 YYEEEE. The chain's CDR3 is CASSPLQGGDDEQFF.

This sequence joins TRBV9 and TRBJ1-1. From germline, CDR1 is SGDLS and CDR2 YYNGEE. The CDR3 is made up of 14 amino acids. The CDR3 reads CASSVGGGVTEAFF.

This chain uses TRBV14 with TRBJ2-6; TCRdb's D call of TRBD1 is untestable without DNA. Germline V gene lookup returns CDR1 SGHDN and CDR2 FVKESK. The CDR3 sequence is 19 residues long. CDR3 sequence: CASSQVDSLPSSGANVLTF.

The gene calls are TRBV27 and TRBJ1-5; TCRdb indicates TRBD1, and absent DNA this call remains unverified. This CDR3 has 14 amino acids. From germline, CDR1 is MNHEY and CDR2 SMNVEV (reference sequence). CDR3 sequence reads: CASSPGTDNQPQHF.